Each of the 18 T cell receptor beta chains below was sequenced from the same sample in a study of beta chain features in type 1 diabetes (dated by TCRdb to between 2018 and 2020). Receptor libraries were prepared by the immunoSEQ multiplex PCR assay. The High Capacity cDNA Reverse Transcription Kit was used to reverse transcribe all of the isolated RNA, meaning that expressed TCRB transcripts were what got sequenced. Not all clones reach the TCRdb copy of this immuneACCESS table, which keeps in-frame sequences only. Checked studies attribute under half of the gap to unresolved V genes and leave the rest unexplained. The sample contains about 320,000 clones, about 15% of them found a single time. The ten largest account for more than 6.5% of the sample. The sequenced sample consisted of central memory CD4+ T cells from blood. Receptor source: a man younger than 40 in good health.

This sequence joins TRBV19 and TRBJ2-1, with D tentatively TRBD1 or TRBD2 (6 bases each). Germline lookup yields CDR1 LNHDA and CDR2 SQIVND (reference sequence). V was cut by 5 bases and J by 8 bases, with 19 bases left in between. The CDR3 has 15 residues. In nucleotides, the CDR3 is TGTGCCAGTAGTGGGGGCGGGACCGTAGTCGATGAGCAGTTCTTC. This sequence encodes CASSGGGTVVDEQFF.

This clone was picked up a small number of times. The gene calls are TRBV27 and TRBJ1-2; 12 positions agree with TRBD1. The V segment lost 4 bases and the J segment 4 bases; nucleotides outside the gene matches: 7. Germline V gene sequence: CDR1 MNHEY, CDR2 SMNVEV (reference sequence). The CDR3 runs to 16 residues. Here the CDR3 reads CASSSGTGGAGYGYTF. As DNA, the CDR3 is TGTGCCAGCAGTTCAGGGACAGGGGGCGCCGGCTATGGCTACACCTTC.

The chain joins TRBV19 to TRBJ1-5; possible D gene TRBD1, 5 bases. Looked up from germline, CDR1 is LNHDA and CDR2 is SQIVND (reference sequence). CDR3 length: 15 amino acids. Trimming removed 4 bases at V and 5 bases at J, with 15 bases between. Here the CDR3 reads CASSRGWAGDQPQHF. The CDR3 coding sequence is TGTGCCAGTAGTAGGGGGTGGGCAGGAGATCAGCCCCAGCATTTT.

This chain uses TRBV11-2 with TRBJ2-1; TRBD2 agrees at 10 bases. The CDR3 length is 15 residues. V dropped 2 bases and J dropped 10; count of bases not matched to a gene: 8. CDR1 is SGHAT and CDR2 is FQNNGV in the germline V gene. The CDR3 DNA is TGTGCCAGCAGCTTACAACTAGCGGGGAGGGGGGAGCAGTTCTTC. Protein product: CASSLQLAGRGEQFF.

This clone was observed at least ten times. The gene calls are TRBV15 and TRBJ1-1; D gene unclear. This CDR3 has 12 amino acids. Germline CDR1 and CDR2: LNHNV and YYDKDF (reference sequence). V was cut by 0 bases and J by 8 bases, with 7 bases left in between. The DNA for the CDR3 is TGTGCCACCAGCAGAGATCAAGCCGAAGCTTTCTTT. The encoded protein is CATSRDQAEAFF.

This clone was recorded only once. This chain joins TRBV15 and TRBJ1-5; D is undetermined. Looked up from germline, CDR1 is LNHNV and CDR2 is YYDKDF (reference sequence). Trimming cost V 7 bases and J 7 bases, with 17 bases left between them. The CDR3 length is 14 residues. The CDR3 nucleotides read TGTGCCACCAAGAAAGACGGCGGGATACAGCCCCAGCATTTT. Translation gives CATKKDGGIQPQHF.

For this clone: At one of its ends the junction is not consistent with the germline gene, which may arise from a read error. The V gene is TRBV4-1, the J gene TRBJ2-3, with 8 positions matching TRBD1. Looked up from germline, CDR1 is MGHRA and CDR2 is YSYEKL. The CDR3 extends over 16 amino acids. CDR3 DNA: TGTGCCAGCAGCCAAGATGCGGGACAGGGCACAGATACGCAGTATTTT. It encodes CASSQDAGQGTDTQYF.

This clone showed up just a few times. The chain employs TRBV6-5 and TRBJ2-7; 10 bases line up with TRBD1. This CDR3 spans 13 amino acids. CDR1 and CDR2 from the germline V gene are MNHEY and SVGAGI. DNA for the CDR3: TGTGCCAGCAGTGACCCGGGACAGGGGTGGATTAGCGTC. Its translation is CASSDPGQGWISV.

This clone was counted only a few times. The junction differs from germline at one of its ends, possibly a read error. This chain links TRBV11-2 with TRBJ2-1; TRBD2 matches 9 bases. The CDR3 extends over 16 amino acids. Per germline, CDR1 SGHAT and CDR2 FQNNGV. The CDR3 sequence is CASRLAGALSYNEQFF. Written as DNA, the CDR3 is TGTGCCAGCAGGTTAGCGGGGGCACTCTCCTACAATGAGCAGTTCTTC. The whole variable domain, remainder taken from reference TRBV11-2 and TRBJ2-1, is EAGVAQSPRYKIIEKRQSVAFWCNPISGHATLYWYQQILGQGPKLLIQFQNNGVVDDSQLPKDRFSAERLKGVDSTLKIQPAKLEDSAVYLCASRLAGALSYNEQFFGPGTRLTVL.

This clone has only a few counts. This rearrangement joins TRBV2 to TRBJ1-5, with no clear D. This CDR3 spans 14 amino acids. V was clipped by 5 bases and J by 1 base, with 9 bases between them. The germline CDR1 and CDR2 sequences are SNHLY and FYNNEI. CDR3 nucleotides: TGTGCCAGCAGTCCTACAGCGAGCAATCAGCCCCAGCATTTT. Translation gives CASSPTASNQPQHF.

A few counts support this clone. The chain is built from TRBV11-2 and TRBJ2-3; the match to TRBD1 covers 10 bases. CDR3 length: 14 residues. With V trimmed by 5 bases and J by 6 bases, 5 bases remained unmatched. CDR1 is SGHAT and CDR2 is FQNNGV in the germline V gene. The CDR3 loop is CASSADRGHDTQYF. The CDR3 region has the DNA TGTGCCAGCAGCGCTGACAGGGGGCACGATACGCAGTATTTT. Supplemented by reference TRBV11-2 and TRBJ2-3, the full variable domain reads EAGVAQSPRYKIIEKRQSVAFWCNPISGHATLYWYQQILGQGPKLLIQFQNNGVVDDSQLPKDRFSAERLKGVDSTLKIQPAKLEDSAVYLCASSADRGHDTQYFGPGTRLTVL.

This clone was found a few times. The DNA for the CDR3 is TGTGCCAGCAGCTTAAGCGGGAGGTCGACAGATACGCAGTATTTT. Its protein is CASSLSGRSTDTQYF. This chain connects TRBV7-9 to TRBJ2-3; 9 nucleotides match TRBD2. CDR1 and CDR2 (germline): SEHNR, FQNEAQ (reference sequence). The CDR3 has 15 residues. V lost 2 bases and J lost 3; bases outside the gene matches: 3.

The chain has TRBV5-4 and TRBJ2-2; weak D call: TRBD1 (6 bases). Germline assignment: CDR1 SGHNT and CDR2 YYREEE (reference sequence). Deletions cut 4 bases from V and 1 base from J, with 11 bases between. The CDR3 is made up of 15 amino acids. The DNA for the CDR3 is TGTGCCAGCAGCCTGGGGGCCGTGAACACCGGGGAGCTGTTTTTT. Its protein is CASSLGAVNTGELFF. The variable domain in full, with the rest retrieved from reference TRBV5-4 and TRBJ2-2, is ETGVTQSPTHLIKTRGQQVTLRCSSQSGHNTVSWYQQALGQGPQFIFQYYREEENGRGNFPPRFSGLQFPNYSSELNVNALELDDSALYLCASSLGAVNTGELFFGEGSRLTVL.

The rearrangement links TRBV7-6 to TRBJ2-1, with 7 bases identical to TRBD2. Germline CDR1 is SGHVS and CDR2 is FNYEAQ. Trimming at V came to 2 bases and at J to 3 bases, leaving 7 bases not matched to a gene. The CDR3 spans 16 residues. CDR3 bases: TGTGCCAGCAGCTTAAAGCGGGGCGGGGTCTACAATGAGCAGTTCTTC. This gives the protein CASSLKRGGVYNEQFF.

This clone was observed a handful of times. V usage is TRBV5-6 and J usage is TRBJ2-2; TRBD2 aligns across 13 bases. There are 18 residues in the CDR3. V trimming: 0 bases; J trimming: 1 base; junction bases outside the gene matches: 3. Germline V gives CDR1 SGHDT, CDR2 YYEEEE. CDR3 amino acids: CASSLGLAGGLNTGELFF. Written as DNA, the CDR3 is TGTGCCAGCAGCTTGGGACTAGCGGGAGGTTTGAACACCGGGGAGCTGTTTTTT.

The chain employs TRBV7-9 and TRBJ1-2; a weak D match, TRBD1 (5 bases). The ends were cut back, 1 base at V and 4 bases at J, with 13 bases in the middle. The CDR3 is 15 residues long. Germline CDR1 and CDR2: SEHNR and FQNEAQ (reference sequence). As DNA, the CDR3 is TGTGCCAGCAGCTTAGATGGCAGGGACCTCTATGGCTACACCTTC. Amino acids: CASSLDGRDLYGYTF.

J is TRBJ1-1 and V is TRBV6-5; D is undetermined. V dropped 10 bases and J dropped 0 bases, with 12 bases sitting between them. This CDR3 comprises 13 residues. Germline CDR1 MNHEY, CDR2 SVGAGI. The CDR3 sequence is CATWRKVNTEAFF. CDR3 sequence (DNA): TGTGCCACCTGGAGAAAAGTGAACACTGAAGCTTTCTTT.

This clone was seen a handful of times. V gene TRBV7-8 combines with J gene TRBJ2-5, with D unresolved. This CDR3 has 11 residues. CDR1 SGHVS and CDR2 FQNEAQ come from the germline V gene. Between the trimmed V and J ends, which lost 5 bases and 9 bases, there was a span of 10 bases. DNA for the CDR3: TGTGCCAGCAGCCTAGGTCAACCCCAGTACTTC. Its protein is CASSLGQPQYF.